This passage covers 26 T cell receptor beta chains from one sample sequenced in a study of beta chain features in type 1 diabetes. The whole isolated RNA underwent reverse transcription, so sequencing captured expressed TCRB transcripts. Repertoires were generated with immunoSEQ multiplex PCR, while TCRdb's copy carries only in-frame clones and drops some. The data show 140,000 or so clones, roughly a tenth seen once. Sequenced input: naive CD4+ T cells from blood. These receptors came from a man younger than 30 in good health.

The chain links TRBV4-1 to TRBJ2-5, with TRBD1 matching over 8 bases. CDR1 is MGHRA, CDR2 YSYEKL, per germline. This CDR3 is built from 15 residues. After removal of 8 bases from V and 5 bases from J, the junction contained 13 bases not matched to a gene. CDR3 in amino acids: CASRPSGQGVETQYF. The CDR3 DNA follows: TGCGCCAGCCGACCGTCAGGACAGGGTGTTGAGACCCAGTACTTC.

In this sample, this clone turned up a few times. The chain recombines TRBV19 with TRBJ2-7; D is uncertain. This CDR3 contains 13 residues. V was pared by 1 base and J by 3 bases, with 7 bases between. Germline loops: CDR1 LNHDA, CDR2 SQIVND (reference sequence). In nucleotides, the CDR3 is TGTGCCAGTAGTATAGGGGCAGGCTACGAGCAGTACTTC. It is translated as CASSIGAGYEQYF.

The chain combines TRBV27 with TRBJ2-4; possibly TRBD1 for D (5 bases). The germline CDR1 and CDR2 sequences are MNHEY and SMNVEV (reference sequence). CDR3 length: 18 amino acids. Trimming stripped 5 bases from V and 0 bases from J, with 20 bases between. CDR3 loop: CASSPYMTVKLAKNIQYF. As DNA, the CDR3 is TGTGCCAGCAGTCCCTATATGACAGTGAAATTAGCCAAAAACATTCAGTACTTC.

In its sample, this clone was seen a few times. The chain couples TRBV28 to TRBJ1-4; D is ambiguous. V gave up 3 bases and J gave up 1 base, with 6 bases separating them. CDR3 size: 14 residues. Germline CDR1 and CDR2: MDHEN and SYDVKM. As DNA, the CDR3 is TGTGCCAGCAGTTTTGTACAAACTAATGAAAAACTGTTTTTT. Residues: CASSFVQTNEKLFF.

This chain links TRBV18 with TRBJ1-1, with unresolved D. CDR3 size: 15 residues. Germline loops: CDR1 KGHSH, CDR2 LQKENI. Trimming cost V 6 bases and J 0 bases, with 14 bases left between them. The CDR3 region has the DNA TGTGCCAGCTCTCTATCCGAGGCCATGAACACTGAAGCTTTCTTT. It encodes CASSLSEAMNTEAFF.

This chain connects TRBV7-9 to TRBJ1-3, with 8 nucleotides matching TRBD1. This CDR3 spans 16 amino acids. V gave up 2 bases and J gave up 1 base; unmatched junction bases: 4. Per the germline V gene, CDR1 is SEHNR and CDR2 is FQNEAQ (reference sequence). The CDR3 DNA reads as TGTGCCAGCAGCTTACGCAGGGGGCATTCTGGAAACACCATATATTTT. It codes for CASSLRRGHSGNTIYF.

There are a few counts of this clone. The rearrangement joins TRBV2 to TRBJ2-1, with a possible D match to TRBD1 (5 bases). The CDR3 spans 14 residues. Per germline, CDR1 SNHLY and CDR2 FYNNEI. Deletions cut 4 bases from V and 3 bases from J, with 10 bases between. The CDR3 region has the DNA TGTGCCAGCAGTGTGACAGAAGTCTACAATGAGCAGTTCTTC. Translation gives CASSVTEVYNEQFF.

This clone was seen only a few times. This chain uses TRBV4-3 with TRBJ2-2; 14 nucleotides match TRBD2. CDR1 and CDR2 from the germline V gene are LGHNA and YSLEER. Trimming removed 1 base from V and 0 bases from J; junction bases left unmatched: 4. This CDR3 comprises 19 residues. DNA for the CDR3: TGCGCCAGCAGCCAAGGGATGACTAGCGGGGGGGCGAACACCGGGGAGCTGTTTTTT. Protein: CASSQGMTSGGANTGELFF.

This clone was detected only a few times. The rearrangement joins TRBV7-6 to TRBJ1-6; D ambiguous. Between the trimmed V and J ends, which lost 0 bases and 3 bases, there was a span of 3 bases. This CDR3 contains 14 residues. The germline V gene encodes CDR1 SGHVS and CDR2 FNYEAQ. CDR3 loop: CASSLAHYNSPLHF. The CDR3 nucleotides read TGTGCCAGCAGCTTAGCCCACTATAATTCACCCCTCCACTTT.

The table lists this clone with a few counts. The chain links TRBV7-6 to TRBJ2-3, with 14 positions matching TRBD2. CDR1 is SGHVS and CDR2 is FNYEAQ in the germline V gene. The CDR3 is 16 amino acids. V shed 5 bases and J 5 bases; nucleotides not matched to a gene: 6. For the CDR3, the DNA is TGTGCCAGCAGCCCAGCCGGGACTAGCGGGGGAGATACGCAGTATTTT. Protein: CASSPAGTSGGDTQYF. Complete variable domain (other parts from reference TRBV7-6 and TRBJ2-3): GAGVSQSPRYKVTKRGQDVALRCDPISGHVSLYWYRQALGQGPEFLTYFNYEAQQDKSGLPNDRFSAERPEGSISTLTIQRTEQRDSAMYRCASSPAGTSGGDTQYFGPGTRLTVL.

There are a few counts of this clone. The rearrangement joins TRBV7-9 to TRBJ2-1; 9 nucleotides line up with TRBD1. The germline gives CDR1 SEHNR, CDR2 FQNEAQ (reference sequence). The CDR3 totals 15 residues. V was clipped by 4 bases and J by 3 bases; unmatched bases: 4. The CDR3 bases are TGTGCCAGCAGCTCCCTGGGACAGGGCTACAATGAGCAGTTCTTC. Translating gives CASSSLGQGYNEQFF.

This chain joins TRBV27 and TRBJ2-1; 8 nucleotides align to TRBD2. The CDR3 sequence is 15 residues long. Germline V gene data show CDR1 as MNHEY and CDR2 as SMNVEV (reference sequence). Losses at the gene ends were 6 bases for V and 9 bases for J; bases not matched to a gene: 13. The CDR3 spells CASRPGNVGGGEQFF. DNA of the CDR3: TGTGCCAGCAGGCCCGGCAATGTCGGGGGGGGTGAGCAGTTCTTC.

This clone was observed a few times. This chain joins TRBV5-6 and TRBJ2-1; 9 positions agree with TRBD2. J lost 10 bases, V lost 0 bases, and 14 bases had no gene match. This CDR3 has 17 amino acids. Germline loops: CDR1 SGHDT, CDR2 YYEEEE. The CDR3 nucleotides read TGTGCCAGCAGCTTGGTTGGGGCTAGCGGGGCCCGGGGAGAGCAGTTCTTC. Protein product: CASSLVGASGARGEQFF. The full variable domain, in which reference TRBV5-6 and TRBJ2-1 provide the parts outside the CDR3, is DAGVTQSPTHLIKTRGQQVTLRCSPKSGHDTVSWYQQALGQGPQFIFQYYEEEERQRGNFPDRFSGHQFPNYSSELNVNALLLGDSALYLCASSLVGASGARGEQFFGPGTRLTVL.

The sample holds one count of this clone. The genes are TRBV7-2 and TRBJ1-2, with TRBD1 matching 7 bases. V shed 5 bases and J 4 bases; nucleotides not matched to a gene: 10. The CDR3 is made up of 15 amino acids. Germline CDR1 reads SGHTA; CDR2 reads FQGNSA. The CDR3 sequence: CASSTGQHPSYGYTF. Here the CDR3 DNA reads TGTGCCAGCAGCACGGGACAGCACCCTAGCTATGGCTACACCTTC.

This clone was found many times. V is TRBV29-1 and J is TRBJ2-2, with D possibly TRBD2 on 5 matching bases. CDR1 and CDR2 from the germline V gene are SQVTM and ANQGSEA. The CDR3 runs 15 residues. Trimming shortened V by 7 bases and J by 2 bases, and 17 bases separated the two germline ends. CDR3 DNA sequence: TGCAGCGCCTCAAAACCGGGAAAAAACACCGGGGAGCTGTTTTTT. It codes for CSASKPGKNTGELFF.

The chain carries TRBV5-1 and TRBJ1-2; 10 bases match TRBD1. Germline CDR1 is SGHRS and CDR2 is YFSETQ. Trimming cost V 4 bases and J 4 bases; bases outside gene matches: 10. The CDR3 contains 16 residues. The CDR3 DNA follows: TGCGCCAGCAGCGGGGACCGCAGGGACAGGGGCTATGGCTACACCTTC. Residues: CASSGDRRDRGYGYTF.

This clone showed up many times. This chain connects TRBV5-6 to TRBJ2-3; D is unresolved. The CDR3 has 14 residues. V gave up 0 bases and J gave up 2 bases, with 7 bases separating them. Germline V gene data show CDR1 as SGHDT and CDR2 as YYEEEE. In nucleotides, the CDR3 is TGTGCCAGCAGCTTGGATAGCTACACAGATACGCAGTATTTT. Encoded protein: CASSLDSYTDTQYF.

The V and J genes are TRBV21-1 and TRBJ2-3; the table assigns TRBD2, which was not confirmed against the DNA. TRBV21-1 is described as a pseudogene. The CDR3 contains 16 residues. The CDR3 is CASSFPGTSGTDTQYF. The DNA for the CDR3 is TGTGCCAGCTCCTTCCCCGGGACTAGCGGCACAGATACGCAGTATTTT.

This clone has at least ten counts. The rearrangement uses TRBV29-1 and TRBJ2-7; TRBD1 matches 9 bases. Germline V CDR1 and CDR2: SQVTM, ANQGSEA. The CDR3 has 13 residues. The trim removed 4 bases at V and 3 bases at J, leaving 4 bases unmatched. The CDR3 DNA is TGCAGCGTTGGACCGGGACAGGGCTACGAGCAGTACTTC. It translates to CSVGPGQGYEQYF.

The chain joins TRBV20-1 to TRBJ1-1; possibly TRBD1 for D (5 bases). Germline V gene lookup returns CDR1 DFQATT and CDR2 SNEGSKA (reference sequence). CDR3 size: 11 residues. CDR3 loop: CRAGMGTEAFF. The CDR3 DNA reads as TGCAGGGCAGGGATGGGAACTGAAGCTTTCTTT.

The CDR3: CASSQELLGAAEQFF. In DNA, the CDR3 is TGTGCCAGCAGCCAAGAACTTCTAGGAGCGGCGGAGCAGTTCTTC. V gene TRBV4-2 combines with J gene TRBJ2-1, with a tentative D call TRBD2 (5 bases). The V and J ends lost 0 bases and 10 bases respectively, with 16 bases between them. This CDR3 is built from 15 residues. CDR1 LGHNA and CDR2 YNFKEQ come from the germline V gene.

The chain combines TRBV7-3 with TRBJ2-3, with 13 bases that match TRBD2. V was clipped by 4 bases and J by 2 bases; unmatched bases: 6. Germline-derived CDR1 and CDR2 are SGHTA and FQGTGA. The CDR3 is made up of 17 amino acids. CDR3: CASSSGLAGTHTDTQYF. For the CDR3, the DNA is TGTGCCAGCAGCTCGGGACTAGCGGGGACTCACACAGATACGCAGTATTTT.

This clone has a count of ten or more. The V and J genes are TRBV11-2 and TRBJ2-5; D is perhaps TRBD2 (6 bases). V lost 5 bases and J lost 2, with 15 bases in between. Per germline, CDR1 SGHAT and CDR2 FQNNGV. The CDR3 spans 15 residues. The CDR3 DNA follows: TGTGCCAGCAGCGGGCCCCGGGACTCTCAAGAGACCCAGTACTTC. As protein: CASSGPRDSQETQYF.

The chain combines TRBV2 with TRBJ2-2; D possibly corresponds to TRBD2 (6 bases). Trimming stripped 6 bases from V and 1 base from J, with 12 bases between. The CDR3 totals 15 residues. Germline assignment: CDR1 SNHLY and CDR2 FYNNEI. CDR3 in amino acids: CASSDPGGNTGELFF. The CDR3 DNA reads TGTGCCAGCAGCGACCCCGGGGGGAACACCGGGGAGCTGTTTTTT.

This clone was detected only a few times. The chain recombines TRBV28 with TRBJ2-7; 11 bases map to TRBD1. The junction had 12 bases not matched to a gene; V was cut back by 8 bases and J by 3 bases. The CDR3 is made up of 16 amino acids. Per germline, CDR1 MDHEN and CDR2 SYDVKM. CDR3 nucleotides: TGTGCCAGCCACCGGGGGACAGGGGGACTAAACTACGAGCAGTACTTC. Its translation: CASHRGTGGLNYEQYF.

The CDR3 DNA is TGCGCCAGCAGCTTGGCGCAGGGGGAATACGAGCAGTACTTC. It yields the protein CASSLAQGEYEQYF. The V and J genes are TRBV5-1 and TRBJ2-7, with 7 positions matching TRBD1. With 0 bases clipped from V and 4 bases from J, the junction kept 4 bases outside the gene matches. Germline V gives CDR1 SGHRS, CDR2 YFSETQ. The CDR3 sequence is 14 residues long.